One and the same sample provided the 6 T cell receptor beta chains below, sequenced in a study of blood T cell repertoires in COVID-19. Only in-frame clones appear in the TCRdb table, and some are missing; sequencing was by immunoSEQ multiplex PCR. In the table there are roughly 200,000 clones, 80% to 90% of which are singletons. Material: peripheral blood. These receptor sequences come from a human donor with active or convalescent COVID-19. The donor label of this sample is uncertain.

The V call is TRBV24-1, the J call TRBJ2-2, with unresolved D. Germline lookup yields CDR1 KGHDR and CDR2 SFDVKD. Trimming removed 4 bases at V and 1 base at J, with 12 bases between. The CDR3 totals 16 residues. CDR3 coding DNA: TGTGCCACCAGTGACGTAGAACCAGGGAACACCGGGGAGCTGTTTTTT. It is translated as CATSDVEPGNTGELFF.

J is TRBJ1-4 and V is TRBV7-9; 9 positions match TRBD1. Germline CDR1 reads SEHNR; CDR2 reads FQNEAQ (reference sequence). The J segment lost 4 bases and the V segment lost 4 bases, leaving 4 bases of the junction unmatched. This CDR3 is 15 amino acids long. The CDR3 DNA reads TGTGCCAGCAGCTACCTGACAGGGGGTAATGAAAAACTGTTTTTT. Amino acids: CASSYLTGGNEKLFF.

In this sample, this clone turned up a few times. The rearrangement links TRBV18 to TRBJ2-1, with TRBD1 matching over 7 bases. Germline V gene lookup returns CDR1 KGHSH and CDR2 LQKENI. With 3 bases clipped from V and 0 bases from J, the junction kept 2 bases outside the gene matches. The CDR3 spans 15 residues. DNA of the CDR3: TGTGCCAGCTCACCGCGGACAGGCTCCTACAATGAGCAGTTCTTC. It yields the protein CASSPRTGSYNEQFF. Together with reference TRBV18 and TRBJ2-1, the CDR3 gives the full variable domain: NAGVMQNPRHLVRRRGQEARLRCSPMKGHSHVYWYRQLPEEGLKFMVYLQKENIIDESGMPKERFSAEFPKEGPSILRIQQVVRGDSAAYFCASSPRTGSYNEQFFGPGTRLTVL.

The chain uses TRBV5-6 and TRBJ1-2; a weak D match, TRBD1 (6 bases). This CDR3 contains 15 residues. Germline lookup yields CDR1 SGHDT and CDR2 YYEEEE. Trimming pared 4 bases from V and 6 bases from J, leaving 19 bases between. The DNA for the CDR3 is TGTGCCAGCAGCACGACCTATACAGGGAACGATGGCTACACCTTC. Translating gives CASSTTYTGNDGYTF.

Here the CDR3 reads CASSRYPDRENTEAFF. The CDR3 DNA reads TGTGCCAGCAGCCGGTACCCCGACAGGGAGAACACTGAAGCTTTCTTT. This chain links TRBV4-2 with TRBJ1-1; 7 nucleotides align to TRBD1. The ends lost 4 bases at V and 1 base at J; junction bases unmatched: 9. This CDR3 region has 16 residues. Germline V gene sequence: CDR1 LGHNA, CDR2 YNFKEQ.

The gene calls are TRBV10-3 and TRBJ2-4, with 12 bases that match TRBD1. This CDR3 comprises 18 residues. The germline CDR1 and CDR2 sequences are ENHRY and SYGVKD. The trim removed 3 bases at V and 0 bases at J, leaving 6 bases unmatched. The CDR3 is CAISEPGQGAGAKNIQYF. DNA for the CDR3: TGTGCCATCAGTGAACCGGGACAGGGGGCAGGAGCCAAAAACATTCAGTACTTC.